This T cell receptor beta chain was identified during a study of tumor and adjacent non-tumor tissue in lung cancer. Study context: Samples averaged roughly 4.3 million productive TCRbeta reads each. Study-wide results and limits: Higher tumor TCR diversity was associated with shorter survival. Tumor repertoires had a smaller top 100 clone share than normal lung. Significantly higher TCR diversity was found in tumor than normal lung.

As for this clonotype: Its target is not known. The junction and the germline gene differ at one end; a read error may be behind it.

A modified ARM-PCR protocol with three rounds of nested PCR amplified TCRbeta. TCRdb recomputed calls from the multiplex PCR reads with MiXCR, one row per CDR3 protein. The sample holds approximately 70,000 distinct CDR3 sequences, around 73% seen once. The CDR3 covers 15 residues. RNA was extracted from bulk tissue without any cell sorting. This sequence was found in a man aged 55 to 70 with non-small cell lung cancer. V is TRBV12-3 or TRBV12-4 and J is TRBJ2-1; TRBD2 matches 7 bases. Sequences were obtained from lung tumor tissue. CDR3 residues: CASSFPQRDQNEQSF. CDR3 in DNA: TGTGCCAGCAGTTTCCCTCAGCGGGACCAGAATGAACAGTCCTTC.